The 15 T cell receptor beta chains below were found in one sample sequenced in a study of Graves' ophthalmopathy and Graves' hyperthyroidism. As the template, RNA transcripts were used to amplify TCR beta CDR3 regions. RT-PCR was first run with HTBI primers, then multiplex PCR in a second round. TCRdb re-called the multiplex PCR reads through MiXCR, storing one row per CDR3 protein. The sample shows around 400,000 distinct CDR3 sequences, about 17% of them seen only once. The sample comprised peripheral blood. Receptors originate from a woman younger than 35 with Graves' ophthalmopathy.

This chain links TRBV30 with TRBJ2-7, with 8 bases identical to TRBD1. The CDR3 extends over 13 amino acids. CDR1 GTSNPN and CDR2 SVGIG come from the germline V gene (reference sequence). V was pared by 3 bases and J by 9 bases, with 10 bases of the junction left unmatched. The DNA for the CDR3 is TGTGCCTGGAGGGAGGCAGGGGGCGTAGGGCAGTACTTC. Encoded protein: CAWREAGGVGQYF.

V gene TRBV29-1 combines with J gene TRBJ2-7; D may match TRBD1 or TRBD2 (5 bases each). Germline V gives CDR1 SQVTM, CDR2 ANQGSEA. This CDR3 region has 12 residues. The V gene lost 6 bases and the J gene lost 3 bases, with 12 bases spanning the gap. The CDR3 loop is CSVPTGGYEQYF. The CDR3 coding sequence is TGCAGCGTACCTACAGGAGGCTACGAGCAGTACTTC.

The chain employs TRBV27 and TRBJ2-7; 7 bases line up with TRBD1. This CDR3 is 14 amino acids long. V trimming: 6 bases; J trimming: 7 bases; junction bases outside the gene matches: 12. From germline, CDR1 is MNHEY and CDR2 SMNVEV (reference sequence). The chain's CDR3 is CASSFKGAGEEQYF. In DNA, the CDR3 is TGTGCCAGCAGCTTTAAGGGGGCTGGAGAGGAGCAGTACTTC.

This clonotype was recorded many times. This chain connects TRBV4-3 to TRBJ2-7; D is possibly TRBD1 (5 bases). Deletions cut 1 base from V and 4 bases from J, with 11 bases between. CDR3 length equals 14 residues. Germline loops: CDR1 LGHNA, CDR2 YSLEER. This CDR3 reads CASSQAQGSYEQYF. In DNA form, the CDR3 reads TGCGCCAGCAGCCAAGCGCAGGGATCGTACGAGCAGTACTTC.

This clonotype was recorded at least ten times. The CDR3 loop is CASRIHGATGELFF. The CDR3 DNA follows: TGTGCCAGCAGGATACACGGGGCCACCGGGGAGCTGTTTTTT. V is TRBV6-1 and J is TRBJ2-2; D may match TRBD1 or TRBD2 (5 bases each). CDR3 length: 14 amino acids. The V gene lost 6 bases and the J gene lost 4 bases, with 12 bases spanning the gap. The germline gives CDR1 MNHNS, CDR2 SASEGT.

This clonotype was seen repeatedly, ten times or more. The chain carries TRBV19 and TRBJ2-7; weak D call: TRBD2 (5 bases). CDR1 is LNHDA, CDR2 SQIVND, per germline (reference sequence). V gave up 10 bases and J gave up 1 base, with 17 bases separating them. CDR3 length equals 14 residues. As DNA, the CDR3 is TGTGCCACCCCTGGACTTTTGCCTTCCTACGAGCAGTACTTC. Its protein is CATPGLLPSYEQYF.

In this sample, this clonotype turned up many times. This chain's CDR3 is CASSYSTGGFYNSPLHF. The CDR3 nucleotides read TGTGCCAGCAGTTACTCGACAGGGGGCTTTTATAATTCACCCCTCCACTTT. V gene TRBV6-5 combines with J gene TRBJ1-6; the match to TRBD1 covers 10 bases. The V segment lost 0 bases and the J segment 4 bases; nucleotides outside the gene matches: 3. The CDR3 has 17 residues. Germline V gives CDR1 MNHEY, CDR2 SVGAGI.

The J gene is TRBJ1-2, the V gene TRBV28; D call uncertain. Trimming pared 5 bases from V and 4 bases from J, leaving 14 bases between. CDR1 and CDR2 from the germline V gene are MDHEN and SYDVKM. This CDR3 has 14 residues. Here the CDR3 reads CASSPLFGSYGYTF. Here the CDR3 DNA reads TGTGCCAGCAGTCCACTGTTCGGGTCCTATGGCTACACCTTC.

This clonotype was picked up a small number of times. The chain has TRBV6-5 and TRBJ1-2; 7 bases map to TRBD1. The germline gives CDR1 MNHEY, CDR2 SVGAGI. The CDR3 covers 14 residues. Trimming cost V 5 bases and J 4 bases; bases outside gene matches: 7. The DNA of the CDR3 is TGTGCCAGCAGTAACCCGGGACAGCTCTATGGCTACACCTTC. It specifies CASSNPGQLYGYTF.

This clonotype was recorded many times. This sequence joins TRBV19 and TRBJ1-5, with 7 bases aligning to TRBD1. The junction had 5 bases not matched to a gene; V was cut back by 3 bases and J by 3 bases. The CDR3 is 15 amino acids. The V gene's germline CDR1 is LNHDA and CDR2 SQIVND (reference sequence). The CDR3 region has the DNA TGTGCCAGTAGTATCCGGGACAGCCTCAATCAGCCCCAGCATTTT. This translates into CASSIRDSLNQPQHF.

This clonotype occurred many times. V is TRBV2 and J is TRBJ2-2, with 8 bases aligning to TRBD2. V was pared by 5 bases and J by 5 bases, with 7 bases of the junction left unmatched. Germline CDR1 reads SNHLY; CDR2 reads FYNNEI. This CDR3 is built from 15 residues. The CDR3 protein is CASSRTSSTTGELFF. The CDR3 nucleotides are TGTGCCAGCAGTAGGACTAGCTCCACTACCGGGGAGCTGTTTTTT. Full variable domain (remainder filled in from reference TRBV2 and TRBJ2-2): EPEVTQTPSHQVTQMGQEVILRCVPISNHLYFYWYRQILGQKVEFLVSFYNNEISEKSEIFDDQFSVERPDGSNFTLKIRSTKLEDSAMYFCASSRTSSTTGELFFGEGSRLTVL.

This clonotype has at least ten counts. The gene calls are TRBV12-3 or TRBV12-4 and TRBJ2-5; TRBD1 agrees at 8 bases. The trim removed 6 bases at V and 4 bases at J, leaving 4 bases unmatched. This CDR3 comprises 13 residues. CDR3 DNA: TGTGCCAGCAGCACCGACAGGGGAGAGACCCAGTACTTC. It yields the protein CASSTDRGETQYF.

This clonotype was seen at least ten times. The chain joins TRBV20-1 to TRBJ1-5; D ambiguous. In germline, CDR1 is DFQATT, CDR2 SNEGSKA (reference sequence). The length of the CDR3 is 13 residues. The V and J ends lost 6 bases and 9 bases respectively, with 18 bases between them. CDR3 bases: TGCAGTGCATCTATTGACAACCTGGGGCCCCAGCATTTT. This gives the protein CSASIDNLGPQHF.

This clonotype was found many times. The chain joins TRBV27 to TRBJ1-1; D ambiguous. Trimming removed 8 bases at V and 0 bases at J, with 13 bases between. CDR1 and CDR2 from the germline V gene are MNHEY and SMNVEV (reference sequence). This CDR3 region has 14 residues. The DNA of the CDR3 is TGTGCCAGCCAAGAAGGAACCTTGAACACTGAAGCTTTCTTT. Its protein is CASQEGTLNTEAFF.

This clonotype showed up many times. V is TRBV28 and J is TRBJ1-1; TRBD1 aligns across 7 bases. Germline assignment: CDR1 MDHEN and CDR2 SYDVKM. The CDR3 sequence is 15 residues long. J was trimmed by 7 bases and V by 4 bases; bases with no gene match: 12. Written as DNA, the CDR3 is TGTGCCAGCAGTTCCGGTGGACAGGTTAATAATGAAGCTTTCTTT. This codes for CASSSGGQVNNEAFF. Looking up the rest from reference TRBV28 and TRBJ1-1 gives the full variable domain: DVKVTQSSRYLVKRTGEKVFLECVQDMDHENMFWYRQDPGLGLRLIYFSYDVKMKEKGDIPEGYSVSREKKERFSLILESASTNQTSMYLCASSSGGQVNNEAFFGQGTRLTVV.